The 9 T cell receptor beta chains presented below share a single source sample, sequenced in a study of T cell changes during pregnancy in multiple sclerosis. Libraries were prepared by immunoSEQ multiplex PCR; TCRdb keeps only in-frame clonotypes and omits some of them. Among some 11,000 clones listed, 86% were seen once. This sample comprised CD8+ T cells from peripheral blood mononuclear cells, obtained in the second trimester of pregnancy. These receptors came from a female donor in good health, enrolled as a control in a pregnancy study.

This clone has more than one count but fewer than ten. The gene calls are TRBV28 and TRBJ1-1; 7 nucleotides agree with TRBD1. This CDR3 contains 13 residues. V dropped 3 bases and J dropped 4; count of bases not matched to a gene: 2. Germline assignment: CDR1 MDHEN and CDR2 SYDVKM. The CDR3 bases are TGTGCCAGCAGTTTTTCAGGGGGCACTGAAGCTTTCTTT. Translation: CASSFSGGTEAFF.

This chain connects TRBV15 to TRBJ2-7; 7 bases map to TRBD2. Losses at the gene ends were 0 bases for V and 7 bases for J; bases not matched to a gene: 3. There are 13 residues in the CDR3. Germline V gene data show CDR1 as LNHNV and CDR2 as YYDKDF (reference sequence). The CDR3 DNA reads TGTGCCACCAGCAGAGAAGGGAGGGAAGAGCAGTACTTC. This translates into CATSREGREEQYF.

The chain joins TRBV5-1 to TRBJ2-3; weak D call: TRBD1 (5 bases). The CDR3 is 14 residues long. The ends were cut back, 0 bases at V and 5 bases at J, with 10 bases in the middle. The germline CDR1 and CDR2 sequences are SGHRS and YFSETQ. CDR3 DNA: TGCGCCAGCAGCTTGGCAGGGTTGGGAGATACGCAGTATTTT. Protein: CASSLAGLGDTQYF.

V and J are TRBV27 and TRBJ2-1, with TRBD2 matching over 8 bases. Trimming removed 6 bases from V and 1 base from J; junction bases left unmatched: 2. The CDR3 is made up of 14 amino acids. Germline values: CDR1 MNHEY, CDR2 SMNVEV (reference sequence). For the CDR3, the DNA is TGTGCCAGCAGCCTAGCGGGTTCCTACAATGAGCAGTTCTTC. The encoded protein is CASSLAGSYNEQFF.

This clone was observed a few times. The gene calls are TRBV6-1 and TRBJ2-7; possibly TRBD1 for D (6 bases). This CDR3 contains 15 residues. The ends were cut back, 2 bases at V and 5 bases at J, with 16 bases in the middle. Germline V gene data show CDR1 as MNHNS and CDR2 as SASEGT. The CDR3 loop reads CASSELAGASHEQYF. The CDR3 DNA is TGTGCCAGCAGTGAATTGGCAGGGGCTTCCCACGAGCAGTACTTC.

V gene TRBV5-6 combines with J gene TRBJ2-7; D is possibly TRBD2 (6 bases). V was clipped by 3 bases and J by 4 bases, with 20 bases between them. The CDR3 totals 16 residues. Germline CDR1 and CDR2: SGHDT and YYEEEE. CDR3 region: CASSSKPTEGVYEQYF. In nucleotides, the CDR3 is TGTGCCAGCAGCTCTAAACCGACGGAGGGAGTTTACGAGCAGTACTTC.

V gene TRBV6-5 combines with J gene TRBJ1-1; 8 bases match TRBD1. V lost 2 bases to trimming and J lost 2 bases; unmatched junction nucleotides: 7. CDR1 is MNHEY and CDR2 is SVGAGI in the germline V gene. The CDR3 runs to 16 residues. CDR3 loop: CASSYTAGGPNTEAFF. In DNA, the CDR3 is TGTGCCAGCAGTTACACTGCAGGGGGCCCAAACACTGAAGCTTTCTTT.

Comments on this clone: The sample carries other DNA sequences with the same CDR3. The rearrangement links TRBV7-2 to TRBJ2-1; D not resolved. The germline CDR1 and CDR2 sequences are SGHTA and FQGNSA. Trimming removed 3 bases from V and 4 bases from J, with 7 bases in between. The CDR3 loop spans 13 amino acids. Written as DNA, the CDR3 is TGTGCCAGCAGCTTCGGCGGTTACAATGAGCAGTTCTTC. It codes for CASSFGGYNEQFF.

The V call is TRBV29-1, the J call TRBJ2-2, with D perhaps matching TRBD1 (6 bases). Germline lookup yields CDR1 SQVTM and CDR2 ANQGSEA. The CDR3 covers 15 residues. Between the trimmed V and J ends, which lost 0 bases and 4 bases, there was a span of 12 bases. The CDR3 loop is CSVEENRVSTGELFF. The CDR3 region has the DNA TGCAGCGTTGAAGAGAACAGGGTGAGCACCGGGGAGCTGTTTTTT.